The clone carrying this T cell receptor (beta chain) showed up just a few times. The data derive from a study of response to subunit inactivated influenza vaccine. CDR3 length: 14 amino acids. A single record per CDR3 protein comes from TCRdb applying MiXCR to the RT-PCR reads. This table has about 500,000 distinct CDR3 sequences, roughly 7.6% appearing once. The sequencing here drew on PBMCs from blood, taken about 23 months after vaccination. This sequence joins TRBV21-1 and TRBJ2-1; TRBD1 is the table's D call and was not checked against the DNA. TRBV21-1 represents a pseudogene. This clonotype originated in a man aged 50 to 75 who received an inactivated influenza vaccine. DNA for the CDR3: TGTGCCAGCAGCAAGAGTAAGCCGGGGAATGAGCAGTTCTTC. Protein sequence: CASSKSKPGNEQFF.